A selection of T cell receptor beta chains follows, all from one sample in a study of Ad26.COV2.S vaccination and SARS-CoV-2 variants. TCRdb's table, derived via immunoSEQ multiplex PCR, lists solely in-frame clones and lacks some. This sample has roughly 270,000 clones, with about 90% found just once. The source was peripheral blood, collected in a trial of Ad26.COV2.S vaccine versus placebo. These receptors were obtained from a person aged 18-60 years who received the Ad26.COV2.S COVID-19 vaccine or a placebo. The CDR3 runs from the conserved cysteine through the conserved F or W. A D gene is named only where the DNA matches it firmly. Rows may omit the clone size; those that give it use once, few, many or a size class.

V	J	D	size	DNA	CDR3
TRBV28	TRBJ1-5	TRBD1	NA	TGTGCCAGCAGCCTCAGACAGGGGGTAAACAATCAGCCCCAGCATTTT	CASSLRQGVNNQPQHF
TRBV7-9	TRBJ1-1	NA	NA	TGTGCCAGCAGCCGCCTTGGGAGCCAACCCTTCACTGAAGCTTTCTTT	CASSRLGSQPFTEAFF
TRBV18	TRBJ1-1	NA	once	TGTGCCAGCTCGACGAGGGGGGAAGCTTTCTTT	CASSTRGEAFF
TRBV5-4	TRBJ2-5	TRBD2	NA	TGTGCCAGCAGTGGTAGCGGGGTGAAAGAGACCCAGTACTTC	CASSGSGVKETQYF
TRBV5-1	TRBJ2-7	TRBD1	NA	TGCGCCAGCAGTTCTGGGACAGGTTTATCCTACGAGCAGTACTTC	CASSSGTGLSYEQYF
TRBV4-1	TRBJ2-7	NA	NA	TGCGCCAGCAGCCAAGATCGACAGGTTTACTACGAGCAGTACTTC	CASSQDRQVYYEQYF
TRBV10-2	TRBJ1-1	NA	NA	TGCGCCAGCAGTGAGTCCTGGCCCCTTGAGGCTTTCTTT	CASSESWPLEAFF
TRBV5-1	TRBJ1-2	NA	NA	TGCGCCAGCAGTCCGACCGTTCTTATGGGCGGCTACACCTTC	CASSPTVLMGGYTF
TRBV7-8	TRBJ2-3	TRBD2	NA	TGTGCCAGCAGCTTACCCGGGACTAGCGGATTTAATACGCAGTATTTT	CASSLPGTSGFNTQYF
TRBV18	TRBJ2-2	NA	NA	TGTGCCAGCTCACCACCCATGGTCCGAAACACCGGGGAGCTGTTTTTT	CASSPPMVRNTGELFF
TRBV5-4	TRBJ1-2	TRBD1	NA	TGTGCCAGCAGCTACGGACAGGGGGCAGGGGCTTATGGCTACACCTTC	CASSYGQGAGAYGYTF
TRBV10-3	TRBJ2-1	NA	NA	TGTGCCATCAGTGAGTCCCGGGGCAGGTATACGCACAATGAGCAGTTCTTC	CAISESRGRYTHNEQFF
TRBV24-1	TRBJ1-2	NA	NA	TGTGCCACCAGTGATTCGGGGCGGGGCTATGGCTACACCTTC	CATSDSGRGYGYTF
TRBV5-1	TRBJ2-7	NA	NA	TGCGCCAGCAGCTTGGGGGGGCAGGGGCCCACCTACGAGCAGTACTTC	CASSLGGQGPTYEQYF
TRBV7-2	TRBJ2-7	NA	NA	TGTGCCAGCAGCTTAGTTCGGAGACAGCCCTACGAGCAGTACTTC	CASSLVRRQPYEQYF
TRBV21-1	TRBJ1-6	NA	NA	TGTGCCAGCAGCAAAGGGAGGCGCCTCTGTTCACCCCTCCACTTT	CASSKGRRLCSPLHF
TRBV29-1	TRBJ2-7	NA	NA	TGCAGCGTTGAACTGTCTCGGGAGAGTTACTACGGAATAACCTACGAGCAGTACTTC	CSVELSRESYYGITYEQYF
TRBV5-5	TRBJ1-2	NA	NA	TGTGCCAGCAGCTTAACACCGCAGCCTAACTATGGCTACACCTTC	CASSLTPQPNYGYTF
TRBV19	TRBJ1-1	NA	NA	TGTGCCACCCAAGACTGGGCTGGCTTCACTGAAGCTTTCTTT	CATQDWAGFTEAFF
TRBV7-9	TRBJ1-2	NA	NA	TGTGCCAGCAGCCCAAGCCTCGGAGGCTACACCTTC	CASSPSLGGYTF
TRBV2	TRBJ1-5	TRBD1	NA	TGTGCCAGCAGTGAAGGGGGGACAGGGGGCCGAAATCAGCCCCAGCATTTT	CASSEGGTGGRNQPQHF
TRBV3-1/TRBV3-2	TRBJ1-1	NA	NA	TGTGCCAGCAGCCTTCGGACAGTGAACACTGAAGCTTTCTTT	CASSLRTVNTEAFF
TRBV12-5	TRBJ2-7	NA	NA	TGTGCTAGTGGTTTGCCCCTGCAGAACGAGCAGTACTTC	CASGLPLQNEQYF
TRBV7-2	TRBJ1-5	NA	NA	TGTGCCAGCAGCTTAGTGGGGGATCGCAATCAGCCCCAGCATTTT	CASSLVGDRNQPQHF
TRBV6-8	TRBJ2-6	NA	NA	TGTGCCAGCAGGCATCACAGGGATAACTACTCTGGGGCCAACGTCCTGACTTTC	CASRHHRDNYSGANVLTF
TRBV12-3/TRBV12-4	TRBJ1-5	NA	few	TGTGCCAGCAGTTTAGCGAATCAGCCCCAGCATTTT	CASSLANQPQHF
TRBV6-5	TRBJ2-3	NA	few	TGTGCCAGCAGGGTAGGAGATACGCAGTATTTT	CASRVGDTQYF
TRBV28	TRBJ1-2	TRBD1	once	TGTGCCAGCAGTTACGAGGACAGGGGCCATGGCTACACCTTC	CASSYEDRGHGYTF
TRBV7-9	TRBJ1-2	NA	NA	TGTGCCAGCAGCTTAGGCCAGGGAGCCTGGGGAGCTGGCTACACCTTC	CASSLGQGAWGAGYTF
TRBV11-2	TRBJ2-5	NA	NA	TGTGCCAGCAGCCCGACTTCGACCTCCGCAGAGACCCAGTACTTC	CASSPTSTSAETQYF
TRBV29-1	TRBJ1-1	NA	NA	TGCAGCGCCTCCGGGGGAGTGGCCCTACTGGCTGAAGCTTTCTTT	CSASGGVALLAEAFF
TRBV7-9	TRBJ1-3	NA	NA	TGTGCCAGCAGCCTAGCCCCCCGGGGGGGAAACACCATATATTTT	CASSLAPRGGNTIYF
TRBV19	TRBJ1-5	NA	NA	TGTGCCAGTAGTATATGGGGGGCTGACAATCAGCCCCAGCATTTT	CASSIWGADNQPQHF
TRBV28	TRBJ2-1	NA	NA	TGTGCCAGCTCCGCCGCGGCAGACCGCTACAATGAGCAGTTCTTC	CASSAAADRYNEQFF
TRBV2	TRBJ1-5	NA	NA	TGTGCCAGCAGTAAAGGATGGGGCAATCAGCCCCAGCATTTT	CASSKGWGNQPQHF
TRBV6-6	TRBJ1-5	NA	NA	TGTGCCAGCGCAGGGGACGGCAATCAGCCCCAGCATTTT	CASAGDGNQPQHF
TRBV19	TRBJ2-2	TRBD2	NA	TGTGCCAGTAGTATCGCCCTCAGCGGGGGCACCGGGGAGCTGTTTTTT	CASSIALSGGTGELFF
TRBV6-5	TRBJ2-7	NA	NA	TGTGCCAGCAGTTACAGGGACATCCCTAACTACGAGCAGTACTTC	CASSYRDIPNYEQYF
TRBV6-2/TRBV6-3	TRBJ2-2	NA	NA	TGTGCCAGCAGTTACAACGGGGGCCCAACCGGGGAGCTGTTTTTT	CASSYNGGPTGELFF
TRBV6-2/TRBV6-3	TRBJ1-5	NA	NA	TGTGCCAGCAGTTACTCAGCAGGGTTGGTTGTTGGCAATCAGCCCCAGCATTTT	CASSYSAGLVVGNQPQHF
TRBV7-2	TRBJ2-7	NA	NA	TGTGCCAGCAGCTTCCTTTTACAGGGTCTGGGCTACGAGCAGTACTTC	CASSFLLQGLGYEQYF
TRBV6-5	TRBJ2-5	NA	once	TGTGCCAGCAGCGGGACCGGGACAGAGACCCAGTACTTC	CASSGTGTETQYF
TRBV5-1	TRBJ2-3	TRBD2	many	TGCGCCACCCGAACCGGGGCGGGAGGGTTAGATACGCAGTATTTT	CATRTGAGGLDTQYF
TRBV7-9	TRBJ1-1	TRBD1	NA	TGTGCCAGCAGCTCCCCTCCAGGGGGTGGGGACACTGAAGCTTTCTTT	CASSSPPGGGDTEAFF
TRBV18	TRBJ2-3	NA	NA	TGTGCCAGCTCACCACAGGGGGCAGATACGCAGTATTTT	CASSPQGADTQYF
TRBV11-2	TRBJ2-1	NA	NA	TGTGCCAGCAGCCTGAGGACTGCCCGGGGGACCTACAATGAGCAGTTCTTC	CASSLRTARGTYNEQFF